These T cell receptor beta chains were read from a single sample in a study of cytomegalovirus exposure and HLA in healthy donors. Clones were read by immunoSEQ multiplex PCR, and TCRdb kept only the in-frame ones, dropping some. The sample shows 150,000 to 200,000 clones, approximately 80% of them seen only once. The sequencing sample was made of PBMCs. Source of these receptors: a woman aged 40 to 50 in good health and CMV-seropositive. The CDR3 runs from the conserved cysteine through the conserved F or W.

>TRBJ2-2|TRBV7-2
CASSLVRGTANTGELFF
>.|TRBV6-5
CASSYRAGSEQYF
>TRBJ1-1|TRBV19
CASSSRGNTEAFF
>TRBJ2-3|TRBV7-2
CASSYLAGGPGHTQYF
>TRBJ1-6|TRBV6-5
CASSSRDRDNSPLHF
>TRBJ1-4|TRBV18
CASSPQGAVQDNEKLFF
>TRBJ2-7|TRBV18
CASSPPGLAVHEQYF
>TRBJ2-3|TRBV5-8
CASSLDRDTQYF
>TRBJ2-6|TRBV18
CASSPGRGANVLTF
>TRBJ1-1|TRBV21-1
CASYSRLMTEAFF
>TRBJ2-7|TRBV7-2
CASSYVWAGTYEQYF
>TRBJ2-5|TRBV23-1
CANHWGASGGETQYF
>TRBJ1-5|TRBV10-3
CAISEWGFGGQPQHF
>TRBJ2-2|TRBV7-9
CASSSRLAGRNGELFF
>TRBJ2-1|TRBV7-2
CASSLDVGRNEQFF
>TRBJ2-3|TRBV29-1
CSVRASGGADTQYF
>TRBJ1-4|TRBV7-9
CASSHEGAGQEKLFF
>TRBJ1-1|TRBV11-2
CASSPQGVGNTEAFF
>TRBJ2-3|TRBV30
CAWSSADTQYF
>TRBJ2-3|TRBV10-1
CASSEREADTQYF
>TRBJ1-6|TRBV2
CASSEDQGYNSPLHF
>TRBJ1-1|TRBV10-3
CAISEGGQGMNTEAFF
>TRBJ2-7|TRBV5-1
CASSRSGNEQYF
>TRBJ2-7|TRBV28
CASSLTQGTGEQYF
>TRBJ2-2|TRBV30
CAWGSGLLTGELFF
>TRBJ2-2|TRBV11-3
CASSLISGNTGELFF
>TRBJ2-7|TRBV6-5
CASRSGGTHYEQYF
>TRBJ1-1|TRBV30
CAWSVSRGNTEAFF
>TRBJ2-7|TRBV30
CAWGLRGYYEQYF
>TRBJ2-7|TRBV11-3
CASSLTGAGEQYF
>TRBJ1-6|TRBV9
CASSAGPGTVNSPLHF
>TRBJ2-3|TRBV30
CASGQPEGATDTQYF
>TRBJ2-3|TRBV29-1
CSVGAPSSDTQYF
>TRBJ1-2|TRBV5-8
CASSPGHNYGYTF
>TRBJ2-7|TRBV4-1
CASSQVPGGPYEQYF
>TRBJ1-3|TRBV28
CASSSFIRDSGNTIYF
>TRBJ2-1|TRBV12-5
CASGLGGEDEQFF
>TRBJ2-7|TRBV10-1
CASSSTGSSYEQYF
>TRBJ2-1|TRBV4-3
CASSRLAGGSYNEQFF
>TRBJ1-2|TRBV7-9
CASSNRDNYANYGYTF
>TRBJ1-1|TRBV2
CASSARGDTEAFF
>TRBJ1-1|TRBV6-1
CASSDRQGSTEAFF
>TRBJ2-7|TRBV27
CASSSSRLAHEQYF
>TRBJ2-3|TRBV6-1
CASTGTSGGVAQYF
>TRBJ1-5|TRBV6-5
CASSPREVQPQHF